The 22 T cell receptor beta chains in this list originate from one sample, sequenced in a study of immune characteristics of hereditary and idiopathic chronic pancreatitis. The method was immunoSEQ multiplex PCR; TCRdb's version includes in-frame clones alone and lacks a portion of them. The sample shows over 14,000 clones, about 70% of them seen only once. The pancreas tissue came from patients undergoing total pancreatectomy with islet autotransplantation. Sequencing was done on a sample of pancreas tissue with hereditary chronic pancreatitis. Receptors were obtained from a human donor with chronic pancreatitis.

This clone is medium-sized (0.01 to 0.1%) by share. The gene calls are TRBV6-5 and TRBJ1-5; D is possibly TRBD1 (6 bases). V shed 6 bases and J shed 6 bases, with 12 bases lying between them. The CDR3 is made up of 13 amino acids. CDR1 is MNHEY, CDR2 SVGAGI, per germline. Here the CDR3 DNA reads TGTGCCAGCAGGAGCAGGGGAAGTCAGCCCCAGCATTTT. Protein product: CASRSRGSQPQHF.

This CDR3 reads CASSEAGTAETQYF. CDR3 nucleotides: TGTGCCAGCAGTGAGGCAGGGACGGCGGAGACCCAGTACTTC. The chain employs TRBV6-1 and TRBJ2-5; the D gene could be TRBD1 or TRBD2 (5 bases each). V gave up 3 bases and J gave up 5 bases, with 13 bases separating them. The CDR3 sequence is 14 residues long. Germline-derived CDR1 and CDR2 are MNHNS and SASEGT.

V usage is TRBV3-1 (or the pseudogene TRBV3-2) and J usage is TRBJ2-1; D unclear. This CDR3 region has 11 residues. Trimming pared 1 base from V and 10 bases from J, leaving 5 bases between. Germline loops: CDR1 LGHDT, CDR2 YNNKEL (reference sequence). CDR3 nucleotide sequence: TGTGCCAGCAGCCAAGCGAGGGAGCAGTTCTTC. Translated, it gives CASSQAREQFF.

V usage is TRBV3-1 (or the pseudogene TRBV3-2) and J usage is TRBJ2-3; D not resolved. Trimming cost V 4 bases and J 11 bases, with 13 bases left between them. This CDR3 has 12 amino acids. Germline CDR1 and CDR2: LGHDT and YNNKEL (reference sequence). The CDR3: CASSLLGLGQYF. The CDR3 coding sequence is TGTGCCAGCAGCCTCCTTGGGTTGGGGCAGTATTTT.

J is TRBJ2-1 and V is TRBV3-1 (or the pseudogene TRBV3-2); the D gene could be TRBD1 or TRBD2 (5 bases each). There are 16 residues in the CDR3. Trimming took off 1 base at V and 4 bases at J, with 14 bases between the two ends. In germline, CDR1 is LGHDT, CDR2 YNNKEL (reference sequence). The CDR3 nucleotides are TGTGCCAGCAGCCAAGCCTGGGACCCTCCTTACAATGAGCAGTTCTTC. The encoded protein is CASSQAWDPPYNEQFF.

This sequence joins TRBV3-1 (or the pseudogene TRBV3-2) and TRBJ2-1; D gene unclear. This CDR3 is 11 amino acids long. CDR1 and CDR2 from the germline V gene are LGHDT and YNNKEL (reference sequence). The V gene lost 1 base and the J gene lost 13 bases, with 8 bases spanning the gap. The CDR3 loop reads CASSQGPRQFF. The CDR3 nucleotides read TGTGCCAGCAGCCAAGGGCCCCGCCAGTTCTTC.

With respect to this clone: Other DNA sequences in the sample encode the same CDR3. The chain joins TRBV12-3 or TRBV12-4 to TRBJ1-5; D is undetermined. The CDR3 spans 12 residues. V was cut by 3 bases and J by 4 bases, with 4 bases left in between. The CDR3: CASSFDNQPQHF. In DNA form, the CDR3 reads TGTGCCAGCAGTTTTGATAATCAGCCCCAGCATTTT.

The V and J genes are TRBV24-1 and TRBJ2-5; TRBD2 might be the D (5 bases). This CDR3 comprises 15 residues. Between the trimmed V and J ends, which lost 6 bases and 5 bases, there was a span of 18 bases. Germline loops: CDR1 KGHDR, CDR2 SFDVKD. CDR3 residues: CATSRPAGGRETQYF. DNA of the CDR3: TGTGCCACCAGTCGCCCGGCGGGTGGGCGGGAGACCCAGTACTTC.

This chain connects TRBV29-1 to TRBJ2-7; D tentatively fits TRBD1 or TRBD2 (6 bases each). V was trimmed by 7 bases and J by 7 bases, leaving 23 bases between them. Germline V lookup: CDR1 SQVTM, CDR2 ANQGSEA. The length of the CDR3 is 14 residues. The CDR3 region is CSAFDGGLSGEQYF. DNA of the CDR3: TGCAGCGCCTTTGATGGGGGGCTGTCAGGTGAGCAGTACTTC.

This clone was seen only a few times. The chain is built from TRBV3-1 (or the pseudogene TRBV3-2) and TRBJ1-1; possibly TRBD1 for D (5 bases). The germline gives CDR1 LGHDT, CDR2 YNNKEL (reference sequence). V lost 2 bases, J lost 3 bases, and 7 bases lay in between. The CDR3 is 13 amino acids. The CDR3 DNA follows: TGTGCCAGCAGCCAACAAGGGGACACTGAAGCTTTCTTT. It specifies CASSQQGDTEAFF.

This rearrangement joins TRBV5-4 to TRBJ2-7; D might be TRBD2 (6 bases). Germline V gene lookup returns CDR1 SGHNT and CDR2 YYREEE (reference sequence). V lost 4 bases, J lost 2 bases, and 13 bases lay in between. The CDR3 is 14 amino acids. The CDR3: CASSSGGAPYEQYF. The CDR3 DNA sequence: TGTGCCAGCAGCAGCGGCGGGGCCCCCTACGAGCAGTACTTC.

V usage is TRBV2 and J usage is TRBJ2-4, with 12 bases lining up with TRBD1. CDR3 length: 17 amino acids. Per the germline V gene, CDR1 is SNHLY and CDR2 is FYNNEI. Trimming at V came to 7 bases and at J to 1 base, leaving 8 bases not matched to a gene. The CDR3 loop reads CASTPGTGGAAKNIQYF. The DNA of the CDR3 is TGTGCCAGCACTCCCGGGACAGGGGGCGCGGCCAAAAACATTCAGTACTTC. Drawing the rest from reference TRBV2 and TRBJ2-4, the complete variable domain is EPEVTQTPSHQVTQMGQEVILRCVPISNHLYFYWYRQILGQKVEFLVSFYNNEISEKSEIFDDQFSVERPDGSNFTLKIRSTKLEDSAMYFCASTPGTGGAAKNIQYFGAGTRLSVL.

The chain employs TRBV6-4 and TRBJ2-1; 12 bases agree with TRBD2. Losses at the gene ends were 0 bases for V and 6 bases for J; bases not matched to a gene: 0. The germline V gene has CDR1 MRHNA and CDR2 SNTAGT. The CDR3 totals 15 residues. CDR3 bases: TGTGCCAGCAGTGACTCGACTAGCGGGAGCAATGAGCAGTTCTTC. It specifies CASSDSTSGSNEQFF.

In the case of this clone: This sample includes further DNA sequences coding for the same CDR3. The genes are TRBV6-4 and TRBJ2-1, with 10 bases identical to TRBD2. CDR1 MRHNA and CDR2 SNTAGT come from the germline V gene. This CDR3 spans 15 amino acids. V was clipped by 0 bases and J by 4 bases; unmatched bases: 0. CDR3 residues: CASSDSTSGYNEQFF. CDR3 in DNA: TGTGCCAGCAGTGACTCGACTAGCGGGTACAATGAGCAGTTCTTC.

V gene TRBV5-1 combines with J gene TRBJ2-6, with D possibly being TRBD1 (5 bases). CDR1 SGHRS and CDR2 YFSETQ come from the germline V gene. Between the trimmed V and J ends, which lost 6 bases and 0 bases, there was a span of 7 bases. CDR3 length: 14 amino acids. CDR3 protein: CASTDSSGANVLTF. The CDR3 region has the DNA TGCGCCAGCACAGACAGCTCTGGGGCCAACGTCCTGACTTTC. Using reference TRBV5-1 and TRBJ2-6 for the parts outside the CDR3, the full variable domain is KAGVTQTPRYLIKTRGQQVTLSCSPISGHRSVSWYQQTPGQGLQFLFEYFSETQRNKGNFPGRFSGRQFSNSRSEMNVSTLELGDSALYLCASTDSSGANVLTFGAGSRLTVL.

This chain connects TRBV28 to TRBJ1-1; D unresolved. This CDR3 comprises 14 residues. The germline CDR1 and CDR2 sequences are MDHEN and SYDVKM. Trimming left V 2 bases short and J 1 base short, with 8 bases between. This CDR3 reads CASSLPTRNTEAFF. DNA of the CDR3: TGTGCCAGCAGTTTACCCACGAGGAACACTGAAGCTTTCTTT. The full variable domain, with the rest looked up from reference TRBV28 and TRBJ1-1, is DVKVTQSSRYLVKRTGEKVFLECVQDMDHENMFWYRQDPGLGLRLIYFSYDVKMKEKGDIPEGYSVSREKKERFSLILESASTNQTSMYLCASSLPTRNTEAFFGQGTRLTVV.

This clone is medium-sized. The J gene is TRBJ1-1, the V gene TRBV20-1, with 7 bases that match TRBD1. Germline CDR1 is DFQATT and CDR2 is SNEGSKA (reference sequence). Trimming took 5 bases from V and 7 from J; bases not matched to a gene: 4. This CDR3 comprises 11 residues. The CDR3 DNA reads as TGCAGTGCTTGGGGACAGCGTGAAGCTTTCTTT. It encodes CSAWGQREAFF.

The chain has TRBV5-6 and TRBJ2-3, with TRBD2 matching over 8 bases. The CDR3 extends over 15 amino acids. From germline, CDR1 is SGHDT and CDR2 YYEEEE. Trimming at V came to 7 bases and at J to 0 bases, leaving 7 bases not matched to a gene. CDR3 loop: CASGNIAGSTDTQYF. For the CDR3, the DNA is TGTGCCAGCGGCAACATAGCGGGGAGCACAGATACGCAGTATTTT.

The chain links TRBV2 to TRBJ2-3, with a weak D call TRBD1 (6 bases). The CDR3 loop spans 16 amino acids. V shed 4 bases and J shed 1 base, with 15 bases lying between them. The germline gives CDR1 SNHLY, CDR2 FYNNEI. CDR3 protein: CASSGGQTLGTDTQYF. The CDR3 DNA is TGTGCCAGCAGTGGGGGGCAGACTTTAGGCACAGATACGCAGTATTTT.

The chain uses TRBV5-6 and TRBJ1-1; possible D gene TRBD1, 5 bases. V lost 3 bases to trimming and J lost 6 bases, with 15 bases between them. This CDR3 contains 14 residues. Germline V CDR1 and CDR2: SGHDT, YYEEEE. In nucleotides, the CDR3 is TGTGCCAGCAGCTGGGGCAGGCCGGGCGCTGAAGCTTTCTTT. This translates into CASSWGRPGAEAFF.

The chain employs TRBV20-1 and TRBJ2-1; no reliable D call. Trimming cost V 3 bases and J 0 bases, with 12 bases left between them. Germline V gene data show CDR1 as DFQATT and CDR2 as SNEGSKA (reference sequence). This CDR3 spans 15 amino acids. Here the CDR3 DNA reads TGCAGTGCTAGTGAGCTGGCAAGCTCCTACAATGAGCAGTTCTTC. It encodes CSASELASSYNEQFF.

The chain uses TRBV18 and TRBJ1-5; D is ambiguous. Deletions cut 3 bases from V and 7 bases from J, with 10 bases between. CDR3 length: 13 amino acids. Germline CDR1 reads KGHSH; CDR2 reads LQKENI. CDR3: CASSPGDLQPQHF. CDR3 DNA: TGTGCCAGCTCACCGGGAGATCTCCAGCCCCAGCATTTT.